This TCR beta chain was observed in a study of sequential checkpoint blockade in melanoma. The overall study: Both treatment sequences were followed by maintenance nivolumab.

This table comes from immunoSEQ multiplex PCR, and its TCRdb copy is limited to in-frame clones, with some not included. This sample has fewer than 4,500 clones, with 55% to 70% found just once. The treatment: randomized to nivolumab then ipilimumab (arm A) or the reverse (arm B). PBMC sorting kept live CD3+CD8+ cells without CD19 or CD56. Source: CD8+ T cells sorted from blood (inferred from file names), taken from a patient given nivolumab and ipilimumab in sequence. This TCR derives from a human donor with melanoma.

CDR3 nucleotides: TGCAGCGTAGAGTTGAACACTGAAGCTTTCTTT. Encoded protein: CSVELNTEAFF. This chain connects TRBV29-1 to TRBJ1-1; D is unclear. The germline V gene encodes CDR1 SQVTM and CDR2 ANQGSEA. The CDR3 is made up of 11 amino acids. V lost 6 bases to trimming and J lost 0 bases, with 5 bases between them.